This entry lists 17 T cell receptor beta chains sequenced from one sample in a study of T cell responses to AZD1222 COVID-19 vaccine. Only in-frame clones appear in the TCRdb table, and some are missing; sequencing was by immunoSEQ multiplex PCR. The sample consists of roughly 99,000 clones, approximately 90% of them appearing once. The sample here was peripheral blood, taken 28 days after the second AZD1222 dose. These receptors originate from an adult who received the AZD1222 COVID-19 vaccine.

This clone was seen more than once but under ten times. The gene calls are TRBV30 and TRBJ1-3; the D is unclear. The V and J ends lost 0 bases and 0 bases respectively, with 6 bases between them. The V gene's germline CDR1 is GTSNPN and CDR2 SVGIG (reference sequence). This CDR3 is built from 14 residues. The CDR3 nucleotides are TGTGCCTGGAGTGTTAGGGACTCTGGAAACACCATATATTTT. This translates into CAWSVRDSGNTIYF.

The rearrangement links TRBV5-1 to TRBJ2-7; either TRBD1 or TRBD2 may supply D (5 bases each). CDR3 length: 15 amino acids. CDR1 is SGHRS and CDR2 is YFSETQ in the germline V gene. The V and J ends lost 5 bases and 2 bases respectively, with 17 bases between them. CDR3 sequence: CASRSRDGVTYEQYF. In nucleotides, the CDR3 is TGCGCCAGCAGATCCCGGGACGGAGTAACCTACGAGCAGTACTTC. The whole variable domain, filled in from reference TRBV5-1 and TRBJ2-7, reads KAGVTQTPRYLIKTRGQQVTLSCSPISGHRSVSWYQQTPGQGLQFLFEYFSETQRNKGNFPGRFSGRQFSNSRSEMNVSTLELGDSALYLCASRSRDGVTYEQYFGPGTRLTVT.

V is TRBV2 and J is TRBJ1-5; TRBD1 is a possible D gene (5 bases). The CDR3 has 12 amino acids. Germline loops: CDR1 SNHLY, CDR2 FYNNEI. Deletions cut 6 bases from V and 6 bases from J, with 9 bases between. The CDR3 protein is CASRGDLQPQHF. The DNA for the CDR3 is TGTGCCAGCAGGGGGGACCTTCAGCCCCAGCATTTT.

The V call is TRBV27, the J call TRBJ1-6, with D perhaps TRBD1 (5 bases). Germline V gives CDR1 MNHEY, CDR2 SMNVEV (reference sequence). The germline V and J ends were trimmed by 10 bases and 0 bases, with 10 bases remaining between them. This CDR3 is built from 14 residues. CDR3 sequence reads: CATSDSSYNSPLHF. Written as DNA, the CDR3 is TGTGCCACCTCCGACAGCTCCTATAATTCACCCCTCCACTTT.

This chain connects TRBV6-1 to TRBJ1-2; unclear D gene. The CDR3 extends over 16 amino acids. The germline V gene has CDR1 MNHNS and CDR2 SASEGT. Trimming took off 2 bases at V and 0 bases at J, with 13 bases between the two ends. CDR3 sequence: CASSETSAGSNYGYTF. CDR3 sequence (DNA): TGTGCCAGCAGTGAAACATCGGCAGGCTCTAACTATGGCTACACCTTC.

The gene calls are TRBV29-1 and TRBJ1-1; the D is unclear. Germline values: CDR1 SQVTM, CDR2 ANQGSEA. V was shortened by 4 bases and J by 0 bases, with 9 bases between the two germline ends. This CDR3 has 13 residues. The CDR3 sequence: CSVVRAMNTEAFF. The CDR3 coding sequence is TGCAGCGTTGTTAGAGCTATGAACACTGAAGCTTTCTTT.

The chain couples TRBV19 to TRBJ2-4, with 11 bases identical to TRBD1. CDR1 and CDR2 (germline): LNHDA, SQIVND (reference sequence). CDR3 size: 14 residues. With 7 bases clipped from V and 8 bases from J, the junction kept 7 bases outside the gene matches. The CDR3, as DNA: TGTGCCAGTACCGGACAGGGGGCAGTTGACATTCAGTACTTC. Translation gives CASTGQGAVDIQYF.

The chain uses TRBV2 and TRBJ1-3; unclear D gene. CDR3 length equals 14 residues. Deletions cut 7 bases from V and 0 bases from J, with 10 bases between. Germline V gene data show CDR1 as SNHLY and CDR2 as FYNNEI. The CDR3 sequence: CASKSESSGNTIYF. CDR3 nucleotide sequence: TGTGCCAGCAAAAGTGAAAGCTCTGGAAACACCATATATTTT.

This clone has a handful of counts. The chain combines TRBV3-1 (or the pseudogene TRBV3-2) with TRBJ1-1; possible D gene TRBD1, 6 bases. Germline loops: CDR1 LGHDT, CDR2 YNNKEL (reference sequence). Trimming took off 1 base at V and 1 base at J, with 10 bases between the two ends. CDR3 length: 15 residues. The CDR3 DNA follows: TGTGCCAGCAGCCAAGGTATGACAGGGAACACTGAAGCTTTCTTT. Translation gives CASSQGMTGNTEAFF.

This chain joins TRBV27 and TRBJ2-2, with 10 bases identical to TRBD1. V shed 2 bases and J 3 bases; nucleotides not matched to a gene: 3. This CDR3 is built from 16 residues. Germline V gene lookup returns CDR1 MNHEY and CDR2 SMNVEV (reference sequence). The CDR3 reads CASSLGTGVDTGELFF. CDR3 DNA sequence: TGTGCCAGCAGTTTAGGGACAGGGGTCGACACCGGGGAGCTGTTTTTT.

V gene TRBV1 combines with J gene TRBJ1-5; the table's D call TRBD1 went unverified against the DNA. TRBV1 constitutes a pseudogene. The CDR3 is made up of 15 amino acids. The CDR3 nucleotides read TGCACCAGCGGCGGACAGGGGGTGGACCATCAGCCCCAGCATTTT. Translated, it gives CTSGGQGVDHQPQHF.

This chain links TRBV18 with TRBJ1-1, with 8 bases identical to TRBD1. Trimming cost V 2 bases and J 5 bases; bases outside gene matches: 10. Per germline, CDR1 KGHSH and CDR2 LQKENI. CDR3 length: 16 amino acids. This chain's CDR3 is CASSPESLQGGTEAFF. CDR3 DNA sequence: TGTGCCAGCTCACCAGAGTCTTTACAGGGGGGGACTGAAGCTTTCTTT.

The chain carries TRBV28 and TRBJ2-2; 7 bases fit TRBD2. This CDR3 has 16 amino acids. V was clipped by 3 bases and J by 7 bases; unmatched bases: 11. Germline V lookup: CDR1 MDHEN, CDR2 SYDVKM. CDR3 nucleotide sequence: TGTGCCAGCAGTTTTGGAGCGGGAACGGTTATCGGGGAGCTGTTTTTT. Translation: CASSFGAGTVIGELFF.

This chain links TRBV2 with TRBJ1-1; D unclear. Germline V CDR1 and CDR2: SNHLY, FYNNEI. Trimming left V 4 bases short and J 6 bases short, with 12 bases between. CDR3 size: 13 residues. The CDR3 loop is CASSVTLGAEAFF. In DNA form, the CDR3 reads TGTGCCAGCAGTGTGACACTGGGCGCTGAAGCTTTCTTT. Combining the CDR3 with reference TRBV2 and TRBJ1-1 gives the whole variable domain EPEVTQTPSHQVTQMGQEVILRCVPISNHLYFYWYRQILGQKVEFLVSFYNNEISEKSEIFDDQFSVERPDGSNFTLKIRSTKLEDSAMYFCASSVTLGAEAFFGQGTRLTVV.

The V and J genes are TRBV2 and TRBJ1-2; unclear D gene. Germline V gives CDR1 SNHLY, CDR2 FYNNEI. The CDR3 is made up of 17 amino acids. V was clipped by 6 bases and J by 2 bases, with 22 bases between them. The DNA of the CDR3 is TGTGCCAGCAGGGGTAGGAGCTTCCGCTCTGGAAACTATGGCTACACCTTC. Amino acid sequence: CASRGRSFRSGNYGYTF.

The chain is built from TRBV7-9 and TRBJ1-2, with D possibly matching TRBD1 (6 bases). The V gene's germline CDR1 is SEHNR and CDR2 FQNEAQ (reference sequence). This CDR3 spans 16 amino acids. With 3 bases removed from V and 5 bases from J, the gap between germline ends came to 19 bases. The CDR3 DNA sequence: TGTGCCAGCAGCTTTTCCGGGACAACTACAACTTATGGCTACACCTTC. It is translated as CASSFSGTTTTYGYTF.

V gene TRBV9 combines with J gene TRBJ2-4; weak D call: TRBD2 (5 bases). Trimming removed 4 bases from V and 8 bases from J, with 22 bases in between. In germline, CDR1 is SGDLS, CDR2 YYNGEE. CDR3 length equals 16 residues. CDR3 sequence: CASSNSIPGPGDIQYF. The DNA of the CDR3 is TGTGCCAGCAGCAACTCAATCCCCGGACCCGGGGACATTCAGTACTTC. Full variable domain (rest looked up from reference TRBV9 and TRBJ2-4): DSGVTQTPKHLITATGQRVTLRCSPRSGDLSVYWYQQSLDQGLQFLIQYYNGEERAKGNILERFSAQQFPDLHSELNLSSLELGDSALYFCASSNSIPGPGDIQYFGAGTRLSVL.